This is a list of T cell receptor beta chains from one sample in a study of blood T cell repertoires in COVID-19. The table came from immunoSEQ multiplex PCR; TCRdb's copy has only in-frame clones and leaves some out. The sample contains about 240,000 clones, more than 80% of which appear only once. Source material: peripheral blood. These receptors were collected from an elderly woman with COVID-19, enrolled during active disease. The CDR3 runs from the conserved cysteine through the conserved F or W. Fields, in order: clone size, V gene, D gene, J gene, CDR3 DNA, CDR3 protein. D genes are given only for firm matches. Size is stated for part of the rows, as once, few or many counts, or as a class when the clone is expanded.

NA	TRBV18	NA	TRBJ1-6	TGTGCCAGCTCACCAGACGCGGGGGCGCAGGATTCACCCCTCCACTTT	CASSPDAGAQDSPLHF
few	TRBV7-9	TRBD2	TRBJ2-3	TGTGCCAGCAGCCCTGGGACTAGCTGGGGAGATACGCAGTATTTT	CASSPGTSWGDTQYF
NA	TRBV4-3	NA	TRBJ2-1	TGCGCCAGCAGCCAAATGGCGGGAAACTCCTACAATGAGCAGTTCTTC	CASSQMAGNSYNEQFF
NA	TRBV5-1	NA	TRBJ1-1	TGCGCCAGCAGCCAGGGTAGTTGGGCTTTCTTT	CASSQGSWAFF
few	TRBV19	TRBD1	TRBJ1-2	TGTGCCACATGGGACAGGAACTACTATGGCTACACCTTC	CATWDRNYYGYTF
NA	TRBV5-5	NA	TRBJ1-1	TGTGCCAGCAGCCCTTTTGGGGACATCAGGACTGAAGCTTTCTTT	CASSPFGDIRTEAFF
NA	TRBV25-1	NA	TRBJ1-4	TGTGCCAGCAGTGAAGATAGGGGGGGTTATGAAAAACTGTTTTTT	CASSEDRGGYEKLFF
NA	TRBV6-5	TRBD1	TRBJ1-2	TGTGCCAGCAGAGACGGGACAGGCGTATATGGCTACACCTTC	CASRDGTGVYGYTF
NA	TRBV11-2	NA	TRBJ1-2	TGTGCCAGCAGCTTAGACGAGATACGGGGCTACACCTTC	CASSLDEIRGYTF
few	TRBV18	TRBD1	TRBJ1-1	TGTGCCAGCTCACACGGACAGGTCCCGATTATGGACACTGAAGCTTTCTTT	CASSHGQVPIMDTEAFF
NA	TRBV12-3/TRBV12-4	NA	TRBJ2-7	TGTGCCAGCAGTTTAAAGGGGGGGCTCAAGCAGTACTTC	CASSLKGGLKQYF
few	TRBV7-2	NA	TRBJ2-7	TGTGCCAGCAGCTTATGGTGGAGTAGCTCTTACGAGCAGTACTTC	CASSLWWSSSYEQYF
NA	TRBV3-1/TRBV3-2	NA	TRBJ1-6	TGTGCCAGCAGCCCCCGGAGGGGGGGTTCACCCCTCCACTTT	CASSPRRGGSPLHF
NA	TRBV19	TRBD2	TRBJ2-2	TGTGCCAGTAGTGTGGTAGCGGGGTCTACCGGGGAGCTGTTTTTT	CASSVVAGSTGELFF
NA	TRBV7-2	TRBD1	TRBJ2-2	TGTGCCAGCAGCAGGGACAGGCTGGGCACCGGGGAGCTGTTTTTT	CASSRDRLGTGELFF
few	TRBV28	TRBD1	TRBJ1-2	TGTGCCAGCAGTCCGGGACAGAACTATGGCTACACCTTC	CASSPGQNYGYTF
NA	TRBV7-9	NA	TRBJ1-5	TGTGCCAGCAGCTTGGACGGACTTTTCAATCAGCCCCAGCATTTT	CASSLDGLFNQPQHF
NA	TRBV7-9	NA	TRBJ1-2	TGTGCCAGCAGCTTAGGCGGGGGCTACACCTTC	CASSLGGGYTF
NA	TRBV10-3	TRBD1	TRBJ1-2	TGTGCCATCAGTGGTGGACAGGGATGGGGCTACACCTTC	CAISGGQGWGYTF
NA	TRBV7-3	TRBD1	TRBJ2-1	TGTGCCAGCAGCTTACACGAGGGGACAGGGCGCAATGAGCAGTTCTTC	CASSLHEGTGRNEQFF
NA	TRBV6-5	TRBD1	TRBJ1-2	TGTGCCAGCAGTTCCCCGGGACAGGGTGGAGGGTATGGCTACACCTTC	CASSSPGQGGGYGYTF
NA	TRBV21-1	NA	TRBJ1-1	TGTGCCAGCAGCTATGGACAGGGTGGACACACTGAAGCTTTCTTT	CASSYGQGGHTEAFF